This paragraph reports one T cell receptor beta chain. What it binds is unknown. This specimen comes from a study of shared clonotypes between healthy human individuals. As for the study in general: Every donor yielded three CD4 naive, three CD4 memory, two CD8 naive and one CD8 memory plate.

Sequenced by immunoSEQ multiplex PCR; TCRdb stores in-frame clones only, minus some. The table lists hundreds of thousands of clones, approximately 75% of them singletons. Looked up from germline, CDR1 is SGHRS and CDR2 is YFSETQ. Trimming took 0 bases from V and 3 from J, leaving 4 bases between them. The CDR3 totals 13 residues. Overall study results and limits: The four-donor shared clonotypes exceeded non-shared clonotypes in generation probability, with non-shared ones scoring lower.

Free of recent acute infections or vaccinations, the donors were healthy HIV-negative adults. This TCR was recovered from a woman in her twenties or thirties in good health. The sample comprised memory CD4+ T cells sorted from blood. Subset denoted: CD45RA-negative fraction. The chain uses TRBV5-1 and TRBJ1-5, with D hard to call. CDR3 nucleotides: TGCGCCAGCAGCTTGGATCTCAATCAGCCCCAGCATTTT. Translation gives CASSLDLNQPQHF.